This T cell receptor (beta chain) was identified during a study of healthy donors' naive CD4 and CD8 T cells. Study context: Three donor age groups were sampled: 20-25, 40-50 and 60-70 years; half female.

Study observations and caveats: Positive CDR3 charge linked to CD4+ cells, negative to CD8+ cells. Bulk sequencing left alpha and beta chains unpaired.

Deletions cut 3 bases from V and 10 bases from J, with 10 bases between. The CDR3 totals 12 residues. The germline V gene encodes CDR1 SGHAT and CDR2 FQNNGV. CD4+CD8-CD45RO-CD45RA+ cells were naive CD4+; CD8+CD4-CD45RA+CD27bright cells were naive CD8+. In regard to this clonotype: The target antigen is unknown.

TCR libraries were built from approximately 520 ng of total RNA by linear amplification. TCRdb recomputed calls from the reads with MiXCR, one row per CDR3 protein. This table holds 180,000 or so distinct CDR3 sequences, over 60% found once. The source of this sequence is a pool of human donors in good health; the sample pools cells from several healthy donors. The source material was naive CD4+ and CD8+ T cells sorted from blood, pooled from several donors. The V gene is TRBV11-2, the J gene TRBJ2-1; D may correspond to TRBD1 or TRBD2 (5 bases each). CDR3 amino acids: CASSLGVREQFF. The DNA for the CDR3 is TGTGCCAGCAGCTTGGGGGTTAGAGAGCAGTTCTTC. The full variable domain, with the rest looked up from reference TRBV11-2 and TRBJ2-1, is EAGVAQSPRYKIIEKRQSVAFWCNPISGHATLYWYQQILGQGPKLLIQFQNNGVVDDSQLPKDRFSAERLKGVDSTLKIQPAKLEDSAVYLCASSLGVREQFFGPGTRLTVL.